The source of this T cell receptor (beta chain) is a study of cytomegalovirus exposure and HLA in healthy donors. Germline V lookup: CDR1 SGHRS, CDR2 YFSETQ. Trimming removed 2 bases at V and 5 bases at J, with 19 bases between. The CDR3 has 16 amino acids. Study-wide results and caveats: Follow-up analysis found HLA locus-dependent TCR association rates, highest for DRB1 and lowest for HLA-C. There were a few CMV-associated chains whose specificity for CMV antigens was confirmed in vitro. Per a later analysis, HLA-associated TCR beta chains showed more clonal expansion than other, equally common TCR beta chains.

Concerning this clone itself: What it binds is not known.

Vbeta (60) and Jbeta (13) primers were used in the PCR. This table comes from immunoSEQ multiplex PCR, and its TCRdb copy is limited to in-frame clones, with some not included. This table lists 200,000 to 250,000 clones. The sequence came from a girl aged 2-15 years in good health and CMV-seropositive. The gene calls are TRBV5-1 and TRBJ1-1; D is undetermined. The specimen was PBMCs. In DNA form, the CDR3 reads TGCGCCAGCAGCTTTATTTCGGCAGGTAGTGGGACTGAAGCTTTCTTT. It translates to CASSFISAGSGTEAFF. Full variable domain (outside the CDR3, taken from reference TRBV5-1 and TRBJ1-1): KAGVTQTPRYLIKTRGQQVTLSCSPISGHRSVSWYQQTPGQGLQFLFEYFSETQRNKGNFPGRFSGRQFSNSRSEMNVSTLELGDSALYLCASSFISAGSGTEAFFGQGTRLTVV.